This T cell receptor (beta chain) was sequenced for a study of immune characterization of retroperitoneal liposarcoma. Each CDR3 protein is one row after TCRdb ran MiXCR on the PCR reads. The sample carries around 5,000 distinct CDR3 sequences, around 32% recorded once. In its sample, this clonotype was seen a few times. Germline CDR1 DFQATT, CDR2 SNEGSKA (reference sequence). This CDR3 is built from 13 residues. V lost 0 bases and J 7 bases, leaving 10 bases between the germline ends. The origin of this receptor is a female donor with retroperitoneal liposarcoma. The gene calls are TRBV20-1 and TRBJ2-1; maybe TRBD2 (6 bases). The sample taken for sequencing was tumor tissue. Here the CDR3 reads CSAREPRGNEQFF. In DNA form, the CDR3 reads TGCAGTGCTAGAGAGCCCCGGGGGAATGAGCAGTTCTTC.